This entry lists 10 T cell receptor beta chains sequenced from one sample in a study of blood T cell repertoires in COVID-19. This table comes from immunoSEQ multiplex PCR, and its TCRdb copy is limited to in-frame clones, with some not included. The data show 150,000 or so clones, roughly nine tenths seen once. Sequenced: PBMCs or T cells enriched from blood (not recorded which). These receptors were collected from a woman in her 50s who had recovered from COVID-19.

The chain uses TRBV7-9 and TRBJ1-3; 9 bases are shared with TRBD1. CDR3 size: 16 residues. V lost 4 bases, J lost 0 bases, and 4 bases stayed unmatched. Germline assignment: CDR1 SEHNR and CDR2 FQNEAQ (reference sequence). Here the CDR3 reads CASSSGQGNSGNTIYF. As DNA, the CDR3 is TGTGCCAGCAGCTCCGGACAGGGGAACTCTGGAAACACCATATATTTT.

The chain carries TRBV5-1 and TRBJ2-1; TRBD2 matches at 7 bases. V was clipped by 3 bases and J by 7 bases; unmatched bases: 10. The germline V gene has CDR1 SGHRS and CDR2 YFSETQ. This CDR3 is built from 15 residues. CDR3 nucleotide sequence: TGCGCCAGCAGCTCCGGCGGCGGGAGTAAAAATGAGCAGTTCTTC. Translated, it gives CASSSGGGSKNEQFF.

The CDR3 nucleotides are TGTGCCAGCAGCTCGGGGGACCTGTACCAAGAGACCCAGTACTTC. This gives the protein CASSSGDLYQETQYF. This sequence joins TRBV7-9 and TRBJ2-5; D is perhaps TRBD2 (6 bases). Trimming stripped 4 bases from V and 0 bases from J, with 12 bases between. This CDR3 region has 15 residues. Germline V gene lookup returns CDR1 SEHNR and CDR2 FQNEAQ (reference sequence).

The chain has TRBV7-2 and TRBJ2-1; the match to TRBD1 covers 10 bases. The germline CDR1 and CDR2 sequences are SGHTA and FQGNSA. This CDR3 spans 15 amino acids. With 2 bases clipped from V and 7 bases from J, the junction kept 5 bases outside the gene matches. The CDR3 loop is CASSLTDRGFNEQFF. CDR3 DNA sequence: TGTGCCAGCAGCTTAACGGACAGGGGGTTTAATGAGCAGTTCTTC.

The chain couples TRBV30 to TRBJ2-7, with TRBD2 matching 10 bases. Germline values: CDR1 GTSNPN, CDR2 SVGIG (reference sequence). The V segment lost 0 bases and the J segment 7 bases; nucleotides outside the gene matches: 9. The CDR3 spans 15 residues. CDR3 DNA: TGTGCCTGGAGTGTACGGGCTAGCGGGAGAAGGGAGCAGTACTTC. Encoded protein: CAWSVRASGRREQYF.

This chain joins TRBV5-4 and TRBJ1-4; TRBD1 aligns across 7 bases. V shed 2 bases, J shed 5 bases, and the junction held 0 bases outside the gene matches. The CDR3 is 13 amino acids. Germline CDR1 reads SGHNT; CDR2 reads YYREEE (reference sequence). CDR3 in amino acids: CASSLQGNEKLFF. As DNA, the CDR3 is TGTGCCAGCAGCTTACAGGGGAATGAAAAACTGTTTTTT.

The chain employs TRBV19 and TRBJ1-5; D ambiguous. Germline V gene lookup returns CDR1 LNHDA and CDR2 SQIVND (reference sequence). Trimming took 2 bases from V and 0 from J, leaving 8 bases between them. The CDR3 loop spans 15 amino acids. The DNA for the CDR3 is TGTGCCAGTAGTATATCGGTTAATAGCAATCAGCCCCAGCATTTT. Protein sequence: CASSISVNSNQPQHF. The full variable domain, in which reference TRBV19 and TRBJ1-5 provide the parts outside the CDR3, is DGGITQSPKYLFRKEGQNVTLSCEQNLNHDAMYWYRQDPGQGLRLIYYSQIVNDFQKGDIAEGYSVSREKKESFPLTVTSAQKNPTAFYLCASSISVNSNQPQHFGDGTRLSIL.

The V and J genes are TRBV6-5 and TRBJ2-5; 8 positions match TRBD1. CDR3 size: 13 residues. Looked up from germline, CDR1 is MNHEY and CDR2 is SVGAGI. The ends lost 9 bases at V and 5 bases at J; junction bases unmatched: 8. The CDR3 protein is CASTSGGRETQYF. The CDR3, as DNA: TGTGCCAGTACATCAGGGGGCCGGGAGACCCAGTACTTC.

As for this clone: The junction shows a germline mismatch at one end, possibly a read error. The gene calls are TRBV7-2 and TRBJ2-7; TRBD1 matches at 10 bases. The germline gives CDR1 SGHTA, CDR2 FQGNSA. This CDR3 is built from 15 residues. This CDR3 reads CASSDRDRGSSEQYF. CDR3 nucleotides: TGTGCCAGCAGCGACCGGGACAGGGGTTCCTCCGAGCAGTACTTC.

The chain joins TRBV10-2 to TRBJ2-7, with 11 nucleotides matching TRBD2. This CDR3 region has 15 residues. CDR1 and CDR2 (germline): WSHSY, SAAADI. J was trimmed by 3 bases and V by 6 bases; bases with no gene match: 7. The CDR3 loop reads CASRGILAGDYEQYF. CDR3 coding DNA: TGCGCCAGCAGGGGAATACTAGCGGGGGACTACGAGCAGTACTTC.